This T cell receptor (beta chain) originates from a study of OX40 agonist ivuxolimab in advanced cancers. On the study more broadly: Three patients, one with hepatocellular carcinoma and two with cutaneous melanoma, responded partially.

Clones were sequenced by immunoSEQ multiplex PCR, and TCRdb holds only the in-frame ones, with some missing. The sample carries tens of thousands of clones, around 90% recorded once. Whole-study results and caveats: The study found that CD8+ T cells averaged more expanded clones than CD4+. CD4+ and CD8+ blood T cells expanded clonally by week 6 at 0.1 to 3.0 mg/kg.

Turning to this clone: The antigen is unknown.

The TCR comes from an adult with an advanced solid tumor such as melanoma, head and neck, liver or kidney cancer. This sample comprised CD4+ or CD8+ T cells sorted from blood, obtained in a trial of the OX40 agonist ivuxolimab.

CDR3 nucleotide sequence: TGTGCCTGGAGTGACCCCGGCGGGGGAGGGGTTGATACGCAGTATTTT. Translation gives CAWSDPGGGGVDTQYF. The V and J genes are TRBV30 and TRBJ2-3, with TRBD2 matching 7 bases. The CDR3 covers 16 residues. The germline gives CDR1 GTSNPN, CDR2 SVGIG (reference sequence). The trim removed 1 base at V and 6 bases at J, leaving 13 bases unmatched.